The 29 T cell receptor delta chains below were found in one sample sequenced in a study of gamma-delta chains in newborns, infants, children. TCRdb reprocessed the reads through CATT. In the table there are approximately 6,000 delta-chain clones, approximately 0.4% of which are singletons. Sequencing used blood. Receptors originate from a child who was a newborn, infant or young child, either healthy, febrile or measles-vaccinated (not recorded which).

A few counts support this clone. TCRdb's protein, taken from a much larger clone, differs from this DNA's translation at residue 8, likely owing to a read error; the protein displayed comes from the DNA. The V call is TRDV1, the J call TRDJ1, with D uncertain. This CDR3 region has 15 residues. Germline V gene lookup returns CDR1 TSWWSYY and CDR2 QGS. Trimming took 0 bases from V and 0 from J, leaving 8 bases between them. The CDR3 protein is CALGELLAYTDKLIF. The CDR3 DNA sequence: TGTGCTCTTGGGGAACTCCTGGCATACACCGATAAACTCATCTTT.

Details on this clone: A much larger clone lies a single base off, so this may be a read error. This rearrangement joins TRDV2 to TRDJ1; maybe TRDD3 (6 bases). The CDR3 extends over 20 amino acids. The V and J ends lost 0 bases and 1 base respectively, with 26 bases between them. Germline loops: CDR1 GEAIGNYY, CDR2 EKD. Written as DNA, the CDR3 is TGTGCCTGTGACACCGTCGCGGACTGGGAGATACGGGTGGTCACCGATAAACTCATCTTT. This encodes CACDTVADWEIRVVTDKLIF.

This clone counts as medium-sized. The rearrangement uses TRDV2 and TRDJ1, with TRDD3 as a possible D gene (5 bases). This CDR3 contains 14 residues. The ends were cut back, 0 bases at V and 4 bases at J, with 11 bases in the middle. CDR1 is GEAIGNYY and CDR2 is EKD in the germline V gene. CDR3 residues: CACDTGRDRDKLIF. CDR3 bases: TGTGCCTGTGACACCGGGAGGGATCGCGATAAACTCATCTTT.

This clone was observed a handful of times. A read error likely explains why the TCRdb protein, taken from a much larger clone, differs from this DNA's translation at residue 6; the protein shown is translated from the DNA. The chain is built from TRDV2 and TRDJ1; D unresolved. CDR1 and CDR2 from the germline V gene are GEAIGNYY and EKD. The CDR3 has 13 residues. The V end was cut by 3 bases, the J end by 1 base, with 8 bases between. CDR3 residues: CACDWEPTDKLIF. CDR3 nucleotides: TGTGCCTGTGACTGGGAGCCCACCGATAAACTCATCTTT.

With regard to this clone: TCRdb's protein, taken from a much larger clone, differs from this DNA's translation at residue 8, likely owing to a read error; the protein displayed comes from the DNA. This sequence joins TRDV2 and TRDJ2; no firm D call. Germline CDR1 GEAIGNYY, CDR2 EKD. V was clipped by 4 bases and J by 1 base, with 21 bases between them. This CDR3 is 18 amino acids long. The CDR3 loop reads CACDSIENALNLTAQLFF. The DNA of the CDR3 is TGTGCCTGTGATTCAATTGAGAATGCACTGAATTTGACAGCACAACTCTTCTTT.

About this clone itself: The same CDR3 also results from other DNA sequences found in this sample. The chain combines TRDV2 with TRDJ3; TRDD3 matches at 11 bases. The germline gives CDR1 GEAIGNYY, CDR2 EKD. This CDR3 is 19 amino acids long. The trim removed 0 bases at V and 2 bases at J, leaving 5 bases unmatched. The CDR3 sequence: CACDTGLLGDTWDTRQMFF. CDR3 sequence (DNA): TGTGCCTGTGACACCGGGTTACTGGGGGATACCTGGGACACCCGACAGATGTTTTTC.

On this clone: The protein TCRdb gives is from a much larger clone and does not agree with this DNA's translation at residue 6, likely a read error; the protein shown here comes from the DNA. The genes are TRDV2 and TRDJ2; 9 positions agree with TRDD3. V was clipped by 0 bases and J by 4 bases; unmatched bases: 2. This CDR3 is 15 amino acids long. Germline V lookup: CDR1 GEAIGNYY, CDR2 EKD. The CDR3 loop is CACDTAGDTTAQLFF. CDR3 DNA: TGTGCCTGTGACACCGCGGGGGATACGACAGCACAACTCTTCTTT.

Remarks on this clone: TCRdb assigns this DNA the protein of a much larger clone, which departs from its translation at residue 11; this likely reflects a read error, and the protein shown comes from translating the DNA. The chain carries TRDV2 and TRDJ2; TRDD3 matches at 12 bases. Germline CDR1 reads GEAIGNYY; CDR2 reads EKD. There are 16 residues in the CDR3. CDR3 DNA sequence: TGTGCCTGTGACATACTGGGGGATACTTTGGCAGCACAACTCTTCTTT. This codes for CACDILGDTLAAQLFF.

Only a few counts were recorded for this clone. A far larger clone is only one base removed, so a read error is likely. The identical CDR3 is also encoded by other nucleotide sequences in the sample. The rearrangement links TRDV2 to TRDJ3; 8 bases are shared with TRDD3. The CDR3 consists of 20 residues. Germline assignment: CDR1 GEAIGNYY and CDR2 EKD. V lost 2 bases, J lost 0 bases, and 11 bases stayed unmatched. CDR3 region: CACDRTGGYISSWDTRQMFF. The CDR3 nucleotides read TGTGCCTGTGACAGGACTGGGGGGTACATAAGCTCCTGGGACACCCGACAGATGTTTTTC.

This clone was observed a few times. A much larger clonotype is one base distant, so this may be a read error. The sample carries other DNA sequences with the same CDR3. The chain joins TRDV2 to TRDJ3, with 7 positions matching TRDD3. Per the germline V gene, CDR1 is GEAIGNYY and CDR2 is EKD. The CDR3 sequence is 17 residues long. Here the CDR3 DNA reads TGTGCCTGTGACTGGGGGACGAGCTCCTGGGACACCCGGCAGATGTTTTTC. The encoded protein is CACDWGTSSWDTRQMFF.

With regard to this clone: It is likely a read error: a sequence one base away is far more abundant. Within the sample, other DNA sequences also encode this same CDR3. This chain joins TRDV2 and TRDJ1; 8 bases map to TRDD3. Germline assignment: CDR1 GEAIGNYY and CDR2 EKD. The trim removed 7 bases at V and 2 bases at J, leaving 5 bases unmatched. The length of the CDR3 is 13 residues. The CDR3 DNA reads TGTGCCTGCGACTACTGGGGGACCGATAAACTCATCTTT. It is translated as CACDYWGTDKLIF.

By share, this clone counts as medium-sized. The rearrangement links TRDV2 to TRDJ3, with 8 bases lining up with TRDD3. CDR3 length: 18 residues. V lost 2 bases to trimming and J lost 0 bases; unmatched junction nucleotides: 5. The germline gives CDR1 GEAIGNYY, CDR2 EKD. CDR3 nucleotides: TGTGCCTGTGACAAACTGGGGATACACTCCTGGGACACCCGACAGATGTTTTTC. Residues: CACDKLGIHSWDTRQMFF.

Comment on this clone: This likely reflects a read error, since a far larger clone is one base away. Distinct nucleotide sequences in the sample also encode this CDR3. The chain couples TRDV2 to TRDJ1; 8 bases map to TRDD3. Germline CDR1 is GEAIGNYY and CDR2 is EKD. The CDR3 sequence is 16 residues long. The CDR3 DNA reads as TGTGCATGTGTCACCCGGTACTGGGGGTTCACCGATAAACTCATCTTT. It encodes CACVTRYWGFTDKLIF.

In this sample, this clone turned up a few times. This DNA translates differently at residue 11 from the TCRdb protein, which is that of a much larger clone; a read error is likely, and the protein shown is the DNA's own translation. The gene calls are TRDV2 and TRDJ2; TRDD3 agrees at 7 bases. This CDR3 comprises 17 residues. CDR1 GEAIGNYY and CDR2 EKD come from the germline V gene. Trimming at V came to 3 bases and at J to 4 bases, leaving 13 bases not matched to a gene. This CDR3 reads CACDPLGAPLSTAQLFF. In DNA, the CDR3 is TGTGCCTGTGACCCCCTGGGGGCCCCACTTTCGACAGCACAACTCTTCTTT.

This clone has more than one count but fewer than ten. This likely reflects a read error, since a far larger clone is one base away. The sample holds other DNA sequences that translate to the same CDR3. The J gene is TRDJ3, the V gene TRDV2; 12 bases map to TRDD3. Germline V gene data show CDR1 as GEAIGNYY and CDR2 as EKD. This CDR3 comprises 19 residues. The CDR3 spells CACDVLGDTSSWDTRQMFF. In DNA form, the CDR3 reads TGTGCCTGTGACGTACTGGGGGATACAAGCTCCTGGGACACCCGGCAGATGTTTTTC.

This clone is deemed large. This CDR3 is also generated by other DNA sequences in the sample. The J gene is TRDJ3, the V gene TRDV2; the match to TRDD3 covers 10 bases. V lost 0 bases to trimming and J lost 0 bases; unmatched junction nucleotides: 1. Germline values: CDR1 GEAIGNYY, CDR2 EKD. This CDR3 is 18 amino acids long. CDR3 amino acids: CACDTGGYGSWDTRQMFF. CDR3 nucleotide sequence: TGTGCCTGTGACACCGGGGGATACGGCTCCTGGGACACCCGACAGATGTTTTTC.

This clone was seen a few times. This likely reflects a read error, since a far larger clone is one base away. Different DNA sequences within this sample yield the same CDR3. This rearrangement joins TRDV2 to TRDJ3, with 12 bases matching TRDD3. The CDR3 is 20 amino acids. CDR1 GEAIGNYY and CDR2 EKD come from the germline V gene. Trimming removed 1 base from V and 0 bases from J; junction bases left unmatched: 6. CDR3: CACDTRLGDTSSWDTRQMFF. CDR3 nucleotides: TGTGCCTGTGACACGCGACTGGGGGATACCAGCTCCTGGGACACCCGACAGATGTTTTTC.

As concerns this clone: TCRdb assigns this DNA the protein of a much larger clone, which departs from its translation at residue 9; this likely reflects a read error, and the protein shown comes from translating the DNA. The gene calls are TRDV2 and TRDJ4; TRDD3 matches 10 bases. Germline-derived CDR1 and CDR2 are GEAIGNYY and EKD. V shed 3 bases, J shed 0 bases, and the junction held 3 bases outside the gene matches. This CDR3 region has 14 residues. In DNA, the CDR3 is TGTGCCTGTGACGTACTGGGGGATGCCAGACCCCTGATCTTT. It encodes CACDVLGDARPLIF.

This clone was seen a few times. A clone one base away is much larger, so this may be a read error. The same CDR3 is also encoded by other DNA sequences in this sample. The chain links TRDV2 to TRDJ3; 13 bases are a match to TRDD3. The CDR3 spans 18 residues. The germline V gene encodes CDR1 GEAIGNYY and CDR2 EKD. Written as DNA, the CDR3 is TGTGCCTGTGACAACTGGGGGATACGCTCCTGGGACACCCGACAAATGTTTTTC. This codes for CACDNWGIRSWDTRQMFF.

To note about this clone: At residue 4, the TCRdb protein departs from the DNA translation, so the protein shown here was derived from the DNA itself. The rearrangement uses TRDV2 and TRDJ3, with 7 bases identical to TRDD3. Per the germline V gene, CDR1 is GEAIGNYY and CDR2 is EKD. The CDR3 length is 18 residues. The CDR3, as DNA: TGTGCCTGTGGCACCTGGGGGGGCAGCTCCTGGGACACCCGACAGATGTTTTTC. Protein: CACGTWGGSSWDTRQMFF.

This clone has only a few counts. Translating this DNA gives a protein that differs at residue 13 from the TCRdb one, which belongs to a much larger clone; a read error is likely, and the protein shown is this translation. This chain links TRDV2 with TRDJ1, with TRDD3 matching over 7 bases. CDR1 GEAIGNYY and CDR2 EKD come from the germline V gene. The CDR3 spans 14 residues. Here the CDR3 DNA reads TGTGCCTGTGACCCTGGGGGTCTCACCGATAAACTCACCTTT. Amino acids: CACDPGGLTDKLTF.

Judged by abundance, this clone is medium-sized (0.01 to 0.1%). The chain has TRDV2 and TRDJ3, with D possibly TRDD3 on 5 matching bases. With 0 bases removed from V and 0 bases from J, the gap between germline ends came to 11 bases. This CDR3 comprises 18 residues. The germline V gene encodes CDR1 GEAIGNYY and CDR2 EKD. CDR3 region: CACDTWGQSSWDTRQMFF. The CDR3 coding sequence is TGTGCCTGTGACACCTGGGGACAAAGCTCCTGGGACACCCGACAGATGTTTTTC.

This clone is large by share. Other nucleotide sequences from this sample produce the same CDR3. CDR3 amino acids: CACDLLGDTDKLIF. The CDR3 DNA sequence: TGTGCCTGTGACTTGCTGGGGGATACCGATAAACTCATCTTT. This rearrangement joins TRDV2 to TRDJ1; 9 bases align to TRDD3. CDR3 length: 14 amino acids. After removal of 3 bases from V and 2 bases from J, the junction contained 3 bases not matched to a gene. Germline values: CDR1 GEAIGNYY, CDR2 EKD.

The table lists this clone with a few counts. TCRdb's protein, taken from a much larger clone, differs from this DNA's translation at residue 3, likely owing to a read error; the protein displayed comes from the DNA. Other DNA variants within this sample encode the same CDR3. J is TRDJ3 and V is TRDV2; 8 bases are shared with TRDD3. This CDR3 spans 16 amino acids. Germline V CDR1 and CDR2: GEAIGNYY, EKD. The CDR3 loop reads CARDTGGYWDTRQMFF. The DNA of the CDR3 is TGTGCCCGTGACACCGGGGGATACTGGGACACCCGACAGATGTTTTTC.

On this clone itself: This may arise from a read error, as a much more abundant clone is one base away. V is TRDV2 and J is TRDJ2, with 7 bases lining up with TRDD3. The CDR3 is made up of 14 amino acids. The germline V gene encodes CDR1 GEAIGNYY and CDR2 EKD. In DNA form, the CDR3 reads TGTGCCTGTGGCACCTGGGGGGATACAGCACAACTCTTCTTT. Translating it yields CACGTWGDTAQLFF.

In its sample, this clone is medium-sized. Other nucleotide sequences in the sample specify the same CDR3. The chain couples TRDV2 to TRDJ3, with 13 bases matching TRDD3. CDR3 length equals 18 residues. The junction had 1 base not matched to a gene; V was cut back by 2 bases and J by 1 base. The germline gives CDR1 GEAIGNYY, CDR2 EKD. CDR3 in amino acids: CACDILGDTSWDTRQMFF. For the CDR3, the DNA is TGTGCCTGTGACATACTGGGGGATACGTCCTGGGACACCCGACAGATGTTTTTC.

Turning to this clone: The TCRdb protein comes from a much larger clone and disagrees with this DNA's translation at residue 16, likely due to a read error; the protein given here is derived from the DNA. The chain uses TRDV1 and TRDJ1; the match to TRDD3 covers 13 bases. Per germline, CDR1 TSWWSYY and CDR2 QGS. The CDR3 has 18 amino acids. The CDR3 DNA reads as TGTGCTCTTGGGGAACGCCTACTGGGGGATACGTACACCGATAAACCCATCTTT. This gives the protein CALGERLLGDTYTDKPIF.

This clone is deemed medium-sized. A much larger clonotype is one base distant, so this may be a read error. Other nucleotide sequences from this sample produce the same CDR3. This chain links TRDV2 with TRDJ2, with TRDD3 identical over 12 bases. With 0 bases clipped from V and 7 bases from J, the junction kept 11 bases outside the gene matches. The germline V gene has CDR1 GEAIGNYY and CDR2 EKD. The CDR3 is 18 amino acids. The CDR3 is CACDTLLLGDTVGAQLFF. In DNA form, the CDR3 reads TGTGCCTGTGACACCTTATTGCTGGGGGATACGGTGGGAGCACAACTCTTCTTT.

This clone appeared a few times. TCRdb records a much larger clone's protein for this DNA, with a difference at residue 4 that likely arises from a read error; the protein given is the translation of the DNA. The rearrangement joins TRDV2 to TRDJ3, with 9 bases lining up with TRDD3. In germline, CDR1 is GEAIGNYY, CDR2 EKD. This CDR3 is built from 19 residues. The CDR3 bases are TGTGCCTGTGTCACCGTACTGGGGGACGGATCCTGGGACACCCGACAGATGTTTTTC. Protein: CACVTVLGDGSWDTRQMFF.